This T cell receptor beta chain was identified during a study of OX40 agonist ivuxolimab in advanced cancers. The repertoire was sequenced with immunoSEQ multiplex PCR; TCRdb's copy has only in-frame clones and lacks some. The sample holds 55,000 to 75,000 clones; about 90% are singletons and the top ten take 20% to 25%. General study results and limits: The expanded peripheral T cells' antigen specificity was not determined.

For this clone: Its antigen is unidentified.

Autoimmune disease history or systemic immunosuppression barred patients. Germline lookup yields CDR1 MNHNS and CDR2 SASEGT. The CDR3 totals 15 residues. V shed 6 bases and J shed 2 bases, with 16 bases lying between them. The chain recombines TRBV6-1 with TRBJ1-1, with a possible D match to TRBD1 (5 bases). The clonotype comes from an adult with an advanced solid tumor such as melanoma, head and neck, liver or kidney cancer. Material: CD4+ or CD8+ T cells sorted from blood, obtained in a trial of the OX40 agonist ivuxolimab. CDR3 nucleotide sequence: TGTGCCAGCAGCGCCGGTTGGGGCTATAACACTGAAGCTTTCTTT. Protein sequence: CASSAGWGYNTEAFF.